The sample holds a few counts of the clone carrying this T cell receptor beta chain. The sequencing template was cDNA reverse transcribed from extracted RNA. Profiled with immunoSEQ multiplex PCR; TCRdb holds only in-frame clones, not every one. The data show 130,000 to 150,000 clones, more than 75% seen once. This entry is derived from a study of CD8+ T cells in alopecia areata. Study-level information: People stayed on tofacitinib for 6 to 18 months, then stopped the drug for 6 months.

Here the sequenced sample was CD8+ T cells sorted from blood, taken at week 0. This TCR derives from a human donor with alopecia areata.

In nucleotides, the CDR3 is TGTGCCAGCAAGGACGGGGGCCGAGATACGCAGTATTTT. This gives the protein CASKDGGRDTQYF. The rearrangement links TRBV27 to TRBJ2-3, with D possibly called TRBD1 or TRBD2 (6 bases each). V lost 7 bases and J lost 5, with 13 bases in between. In germline, CDR1 is MNHEY, CDR2 SMNVEV (reference sequence). The CDR3 is 13 amino acids.